This TCR beta chain is from a study of blood T cell repertoires in COVID-19. Overall study: Spain, Italy and the United States supplied samples that represented acute and convalescent COVID-19. PBMCs, B-cell-depleted T cells, or T cells were the source of the cDNA or gDNA that made up the material.

Categorization into cohorts depended on clinical history that participants reported. CDR3 length equals 11 residues. Germline assignment: CDR1 SGHAT and CDR2 FQNNGV. Deletions cut 5 bases from V and 7 bases from J, with 7 bases between. In the original processing: Counts of nucleated cells, estimated from reference gene primer amplification, were obtained. Profiled with immunoSEQ multiplex PCR; TCRdb holds only in-frame clones, not every one. V and J calls and clone size are as listed in that table; D and trimming were resolved from the DNA. Seen here are some 430,000 clones, 90% observed once, and the top ten hold 0.6% to 0.7%.

This receptor was taken from a man aged 18 to 29 who had recovered from COVID-19. The sequencing sample was made of PBMCs or T cells enriched from blood (not recorded which). The chain has TRBV11-2 and TRBJ2-3; unclear D gene. The CDR3 DNA sequence: TGTGCCAGCAGCCCCGCGAATACGCAGTATTTT. Residues: CASSPANTQYF. The whole variable domain, remainder taken from reference TRBV11-2 and TRBJ2-3, is EAGVAQSPRYKIIEKRQSVAFWCNPISGHATLYWYQQILGQGPKLLIQFQNNGVVDDSQLPKDRFSAERLKGVDSTLKIQPAKLEDSAVYLCASSPANTQYFGPGTRLTVL.